This T cell receptor (beta chain) was sequenced for a study of shared clonotypes between healthy human individuals. Study-wide results and caveats: Clonotypes that were shared across four donors made up roughly 5% of naive CD4 clonotypes.

Losses at the gene ends were 4 bases for V and 9 bases for J; bases not matched to a gene: 7. This CDR3 region has 12 residues. The germline V gene encodes CDR1 SGHRS and CDR2 YFSETQ. Concerning this clone itself: Its specificity is unknown.

Libraries were prepared by immunoSEQ multiplex PCR; TCRdb keeps only in-frame clonotypes and omits some of them. Altogether some 1,100,000 clones are present, about 84% being singletons, with the ten largest covering approximately 0.56%. The sequence was collected from a young man in good health. Some clones in this sample may be carry-over from other donors' samples. What was sequenced was memory CD4+ T cells from PBMCs. The subset is: CD45RA-negative fraction. V usage is TRBV5-1 and J usage is TRBJ2-7; TRBD2 matches 7 bases. The CDR3 DNA is TGCGCCAGCAGCCCGGGGGGTTTCTTGCAGTACTTC. This sequence encodes CASSPGGFLQYF.